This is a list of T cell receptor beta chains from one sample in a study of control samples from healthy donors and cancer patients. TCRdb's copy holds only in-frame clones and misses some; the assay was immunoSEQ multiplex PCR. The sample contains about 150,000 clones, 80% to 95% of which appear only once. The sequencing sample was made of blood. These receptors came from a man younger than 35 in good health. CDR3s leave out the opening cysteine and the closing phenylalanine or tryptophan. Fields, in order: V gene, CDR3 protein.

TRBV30	AGYEVGSIKPYEQY
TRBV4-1	ASSPSRTSGGAAFEQF
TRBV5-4	ASSSGDRGALGYT
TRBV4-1	ASSQGSGEVEAF
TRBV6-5	ASSYGNRGRTEAF
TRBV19	ASSYDYRGYEQY
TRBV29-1	SVGQGDSPLH
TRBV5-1	ASSLWGQGANTGELF
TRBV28	ASSSFASSGIVYEQY
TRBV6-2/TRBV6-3	ASSYVGEGYT
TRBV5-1	ASSLEGVEAF
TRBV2	ASSEDRGRDTGELF
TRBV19	ASSSPSVSNYGYT
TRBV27	ASSLTRQTDTQY
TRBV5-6	ASSQTGGYEQY
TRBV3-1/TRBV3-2	ASSQDGQGVYQPQH
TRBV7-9	ASSLRPGEGGYT